This T cell receptor beta chain was captured by sequencing in a study of persistence of HIV-infected CD4 T cells. The wider study: Two participants gave one leukapheresis sample; others gave up to roughly 180 mL blood repeatedly. The study's findings and limits: Compared with CD3/CD28-stimulated cells, CMV- and Gag-responding cells showed lower TCRbeta richness.

Cells were stimulated with overlapping HIV-1 Gag 15-mer peptides. Sorted nonresponding memory CD4+ T cells were CD40L-negative, CD69-negative, CD45RO-high. Stimulated PBMCs had first been depleted of CD8+ T cells. Anti-CD28/CD49d costimulation, CD40-blocking antibody and enfuvirtide were given to CD8-depleted PBMCs for 18 hours. The immunoSEQ assay was version 4, run in survey mode. The method was immunoSEQ multiplex PCR; TCRdb's version includes in-frame clones alone and lacks a portion of them. The sample has about 40,000 clones, around three quarters seen once. A word on this clone: Its antigen is still unknown.

The CDR3 runs to 13 residues. Germline V gene sequence: CDR1 MNHEY, CDR2 SVGAGI. Trimming removed 5 bases from V and 0 bases from J, with 7 bases in between. This TCR was recovered from an adult man with HIV who was CMV-seropositive. The starting material was CD4+ T cells sorted from PBMCs after approximately 19-hour stimulation, obtained from a patient who received antiretroviral therapy. V and J are TRBV6-5 and TRBJ1-1, with D unclear. CDR3 in DNA: TGTGCCAGCAGTAGACTGTTGAACACTGAAGCTTTCTTT. It codes for CASSRLLNTEAFF.